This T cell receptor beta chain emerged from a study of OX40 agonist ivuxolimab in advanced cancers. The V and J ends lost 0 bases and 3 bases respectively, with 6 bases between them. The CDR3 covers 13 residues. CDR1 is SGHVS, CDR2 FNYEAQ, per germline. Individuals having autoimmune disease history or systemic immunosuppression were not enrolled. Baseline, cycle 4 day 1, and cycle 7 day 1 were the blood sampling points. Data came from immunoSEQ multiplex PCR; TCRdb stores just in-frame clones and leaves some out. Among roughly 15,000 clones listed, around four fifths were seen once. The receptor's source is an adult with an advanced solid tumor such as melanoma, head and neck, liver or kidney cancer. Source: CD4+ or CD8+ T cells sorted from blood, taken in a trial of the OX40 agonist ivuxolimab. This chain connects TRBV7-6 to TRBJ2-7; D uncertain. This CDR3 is CASSLAGGYEQYF. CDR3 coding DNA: TGTGCCAGCAGCTTAGCGGGCGGCTACGAGCAGTACTTC.